Presented here are 10 T cell receptor beta chains from one specimen sequenced in a study of cytomegalovirus exposure and HLA in healthy donors. In the PCR, 60 Vbeta and 13 Jbeta primers were used. The repertoire was sequenced with immunoSEQ multiplex PCR; TCRdb's copy has only in-frame clones and lacks some. The table lists 85,000 to 100,000 clones, over 70% of them singletons. The sequencing sample was made of PBMCs. All receptors come from a man between 50 and 59 years old in good health and CMV-seropositive.

V and J are TRBV19 and TRBJ2-3, with 9 bases identical to TRBD1. CDR1 and CDR2 (germline): LNHDA, SQIVND (reference sequence). The CDR3 has 16 amino acids. The ends lost 3 bases at V and 4 bases at J; junction bases unmatched: 8. CDR3 residues: CASSIGTGSPPDTQYF. As DNA, the CDR3 is TGTGCCAGTAGTATTGGGACAGGGTCCCCCCCAGATACGCAGTATTTT.

A remark on this clone: The identical CDR3 is also encoded by other nucleotide sequences in the sample. This chain uses TRBV4-3 with TRBJ2-7; 7 bases fit TRBD1. Germline lookup yields CDR1 LGHNA and CDR2 YSLEER. V gave up 0 bases and J gave up 2 bases; unmatched junction bases: 1. The CDR3 contains 14 residues. This CDR3 is CASSQEQGTYEQYF. In DNA form, the CDR3 reads TGCGCCAGCAGCCAAGAACAGGGGACCTACGAGCAGTACTTC.

The V and J genes are TRBV19 and TRBJ1-2; D unclear. V lost 6 bases and J 3 bases, leaving 5 bases between the germline ends. Germline CDR1 is LNHDA and CDR2 is SQIVND (reference sequence). This CDR3 is built from 11 residues. The CDR3 coding sequence is TGTGCCAGTAGCGGGTACTATGGCTACACCTTC. Translated: CASSGYYGYTF.

The chain employs TRBV2 and TRBJ1-1; a possible D gene is TRBD1 (5 bases). The CDR3 extends over 13 amino acids. CDR1 SNHLY and CDR2 FYNNEI come from the germline V gene. The V end lost 6 bases, the J end lost 2 bases, and 10 bases lay between the germline ends. DNA of the CDR3: TGTGCCAGCAGAGACAGAGATAACACTGAAGCTTTCTTT. Its translation is CASRDRDNTEAFF.

The CDR3 spells CASSHRGSGANEKLFF. As DNA, the CDR3 is TGTGCCAGCAGCCATCGGGGCTCGGGAGCTAATGAAAAACTGTTTTTT. The chain carries TRBV14 and TRBJ1-4; tentative D call: TRBD1 (5 bases). The V end was cut by 3 bases, the J end by 3 bases, with 14 bases between. Germline loops: CDR1 SGHDN, CDR2 FVKESK. CDR3 length equals 16 residues.

The rearrangement links TRBV21-1 to TRBJ1-3; TRBD1, the table's D call, was not compared with the DNA. TRBV21-1 is a pseudogene. The CDR3 is made up of 17 amino acids. CDR3: CASSYFPGTGDGNTIYF. The DNA for the CDR3 is TGTGCCAGCAGCTATTTTCCCGGGACAGGGGACGGAAACACCATATATTTT.

The rearrangement joins TRBV2 to TRBJ2-2, with TRBD2 identical over 9 bases. Unmatched junction bases numbered 4, after V lost 3 bases and J lost 5 bases. The germline CDR1 and CDR2 sequences are SNHLY and FYNNEI. This CDR3 spans 15 amino acids. CDR3 bases: TGTGCCAGCAGTGATCCAGCGGGGGGAACCGGGGAGCTGTTTTTT. It specifies CASSDPAGGTGELFF.

The rearrangement joins TRBV19 to TRBJ2-3, with TRBD2 as a possible D gene (5 bases). Germline V gene lookup returns CDR1 LNHDA and CDR2 SQIVND (reference sequence). The CDR3 spans 17 residues. V gave up 2 bases and J gave up 1 base, with 16 bases separating them. CDR3 sequence: CASSIMRDWSGTDTQYF. DNA for the CDR3: TGTGCCAGTAGTATAATGAGGGATTGGAGTGGCACAGATACGCAGTATTTT.

V gene TRBV6-1 combines with J gene TRBJ2-7; 7 bases fit TRBD1. From germline, CDR1 is MNHNS and CDR2 SASEGT. J gave up 4 bases and V 6 bases, and 6 bases lay outside the gene matches. This CDR3 is built from 13 residues. CDR3 region: CASSRDSGYEQYF. CDR3 sequence (DNA): TGTGCCAGCAGCAGGGACAGTGGATACGAGCAGTACTTC.

A single count supports this clone. The rearrangement links TRBV19 to TRBJ1-1; a weak D match, TRBD1 (5 bases). CDR1 LNHDA and CDR2 SQIVND come from the germline V gene (reference sequence). Trimming shortened V by 3 bases and J by 1 base, and 6 bases separated the two germline ends. The CDR3 is 13 residues long. The CDR3 region is CASSMTANTEAFF. DNA of the CDR3: TGTGCCAGTAGTATGACAGCGAACACTGAAGCTTTCTTT. The whole variable domain, filled in from reference TRBV19 and TRBJ1-1, reads DGGITQSPKYLFRKEGQNVTLSCEQNLNHDAMYWYRQDPGQGLRLIYYSQIVNDFQKGDIAEGYSVSREKKESFPLTVTSAQKNPTAFYLCASSMTANTEAFFGQGTRLTVV.